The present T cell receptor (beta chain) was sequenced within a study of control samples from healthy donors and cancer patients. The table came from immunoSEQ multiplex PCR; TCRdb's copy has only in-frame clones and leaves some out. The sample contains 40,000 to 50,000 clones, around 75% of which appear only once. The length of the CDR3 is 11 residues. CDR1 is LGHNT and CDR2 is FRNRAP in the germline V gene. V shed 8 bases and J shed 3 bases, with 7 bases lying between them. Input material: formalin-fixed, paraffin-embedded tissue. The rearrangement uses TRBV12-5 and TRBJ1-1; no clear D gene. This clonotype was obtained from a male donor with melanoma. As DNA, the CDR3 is TGTGCTAGTTCCGGGGACACTGAAGCTTTCTTT. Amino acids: CASSGDTEAFF.